The 17 T cell receptor beta chains below were found in one sample sequenced in a study of shared T cell receptors in the human thymus. Produced via immunoSEQ multiplex PCR; TCRdb's table is partial and in-frame only. The sample records hundreds of thousands of clones, 88% being singletons. Another study also made use of these data, one on human thymus T cells.

Material for sequencing was thymocytes. These receptors came from a boy in the first two years of life with a congenital heart defect.

V usage is TRBV6-6 and J usage is TRBJ2-3, with 14 bases that match TRBD2. The CDR3 contains 16 residues. J was trimmed by 4 bases and V by 5 bases; bases with no gene match: 5. Germline values: CDR1 MNHNY, CDR2 SVGAGI (reference sequence). CDR3 sequence reads: CASSPGTSGRSDTQYF. The CDR3, as DNA: TGTGCCAGCAGTCCCGGGACTAGCGGGAGATCAGATACGCAGTATTTT.

This clone has a single count. This chain joins TRBV15 and TRBJ2-2, with TRBD2 matching 10 bases. J lost 4 bases, V lost 5 bases, and 16 bases had no gene match. Germline V gene data show CDR1 as LNHNV and CDR2 as YYDKDF (reference sequence). This CDR3 region has 19 residues. The CDR3 reads CATSQEPSGRGWVTGELFF. The DNA of the CDR3 is TGTGCCACCAGCCAAGAGCCTAGCGGGAGAGGTTGGGTCACCGGGGAGCTGTTTTTT. Complete variable domain (other parts from reference TRBV15 and TRBJ2-2): DAMVIQNPRYQVTQFGKPVTLSCSQTLNHNVMYWYQQKSSQAPKLLFHYYDKDFNNEADTPDNFQSRRPNTSFCFLDIRSPGLGDTAMYLCATSQEPSGRGWVTGELFFGEGSRLTVL.

The chain has TRBV5-6 and TRBJ2-7; 12 bases are shared with TRBD2. This CDR3 has 18 residues. Trimming at V came to 0 bases and at J to 7 bases, leaving 14 bases not matched to a gene. The germline gives CDR1 SGHDT, CDR2 YYEEEE. The CDR3 loop is CASSLAGLAGSPSWEQYF. For the CDR3, the DNA is TGTGCCAGCAGCTTGGCGGGACTAGCGGGCTCCCCATCCTGGGAGCAGTACTTC.

The V and J genes are TRBV30 and TRBJ1-2; 9 bases agree with TRBD1. Germline V CDR1 and CDR2: GTSNPN, SVGIG (reference sequence). CDR3 length equals 18 residues. The V segment lost 0 bases and the J segment 5 bases; nucleotides outside the gene matches: 16. The CDR3, as DNA: TGTGCCTGGAGTGTACACCCCCCGCGGACAGGGGATTGGTATGGCTACACCTTC. The encoded protein is CAWSVHPPRTGDWYGYTF.

V usage is TRBV7-9 and J usage is TRBJ2-7, with D maybe TRBD2 (5 bases). This CDR3 has 15 amino acids. Germline V gene data show CDR1 as SEHNR and CDR2 as FQNEAQ (reference sequence). Trimming took off 5 bases at V and 6 bases at J, with 20 bases between the two ends. CDR3 coding DNA: TGTGCCAGCAGCCCCCATTTTGATAGCGTGGGCGAGCAGTACTTC. Its protein product is CASSPHFDSVGEQYF.

The gene calls are TRBV27 and TRBJ1-2; TRBD1 aligns across 9 bases. Losses at the gene ends were 4 bases for V and 5 bases for J; bases not matched to a gene: 17. There are 18 residues in the CDR3. Germline CDR1 reads MNHEY; CDR2 reads SMNVEV (reference sequence). This CDR3 reads CASSCAGTGPQGFYGYTF. In DNA, the CDR3 is TGTGCCAGCAGTTGTGCCGGGACAGGGCCCCAAGGGTTTTATGGCTACACCTTC.

This sequence joins TRBV11-2 and TRBJ1-5; D uncertain. Germline CDR1 SGHAT, CDR2 FQNNGV. This CDR3 has 14 amino acids. Trimming took off 4 bases at V and 5 bases at J, with 12 bases between the two ends. CDR3 residues: CASSYFPHDQPQHF. The CDR3 DNA follows: TGTGCCAGCAGCTACTTCCCTCACGATCAGCCCCAGCATTTT.

The chain uses TRBV4-1 and TRBJ2-2, with TRBD2 matching 12 bases. The germline gives CDR1 MGHRA, CDR2 YSYEKL. Trimming removed 2 bases from V and 5 bases from J; junction bases left unmatched: 15. CDR3 size: 20 residues. This chain's CDR3 is CASSQLQRTSGIGWTGELFF. CDR3 bases: TGCGCCAGCAGCCAACTCCAGAGGACTAGCGGGATTGGATGGACCGGGGAGCTGTTTTTT.

Here the CDR3 reads CASSTTSGSTGEQYF. The CDR3 nucleotides are TGTGCCAGCAGCACGACTAGCGGGAGTACGGGGGAGCAGTACTTC. The J gene is TRBJ2-7, the V gene TRBV11-2; 12 nucleotides line up with TRBD2. The CDR3 totals 15 residues. V was clipped by 5 bases and J by 7 bases; unmatched bases: 9. Germline V gene data show CDR1 as SGHAT and CDR2 as FQNNGV.

The chain has TRBV30 and TRBJ1-1; no reliable D call. CDR3 size: 14 residues. Germline V gives CDR1 GTSNPN, CDR2 SVGIG (reference sequence). Trimming took 0 bases from V and 5 from J, leaving 13 bases between them. CDR3 DNA sequence: TGTGCCTGGAGTGTAAACGGAGGAAGGACTGAAGCTTTCTTT. Translation: CAWSVNGGRTEAFF.

V gene TRBV29-1 combines with J gene TRBJ2-5, with D tentatively TRBD1 (6 bases). CDR1 is SQVTM, CDR2 ANQGSEA, per germline. The V end lost 7 bases, the J end lost 5 bases, and 17 bases lay between the germline ends. CDR3 length: 13 amino acids. CDR3 residues: CSADGGPRETQYF. CDR3 sequence (DNA): TGCAGCGCCGATGGGGGCCCCAGGGAGACCCAGTACTTC.

This clone was seen a single time. The chain links TRBV20-1 to TRBJ2-3; D is ambiguous. CDR1 DFQATT and CDR2 SNEGSKA come from the germline V gene (reference sequence). Trimming removed 5 bases at V and 11 bases at J, with 11 bases between. The CDR3 runs 10 residues. The DNA for the CDR3 is TGCAGTGCTTCGGAGAAGCGGCAGTATTTT. Amino acid sequence: CSASEKRQYF.

The chain combines TRBV5-6 with TRBJ2-1; no definite D call. The CDR3 is 13 amino acids. CDR1 is SGHDT, CDR2 YYEEEE, per germline. V was clipped by 2 bases and J by 7 bases, with 10 bases between them. The CDR3 sequence is CASSLIAINEQFF. DNA of the CDR3: TGTGCCAGCAGCTTAATAGCAATTAATGAGCAGTTCTTC.

CDR3 in DNA: TGTGCCATCAGTGGAGGTTGGGGGAGGGACACCGGGGAGCTGTTTTTT. Translated, it gives CAISGGWGRDTGELFF. The chain recombines TRBV10-3 with TRBJ2-2; 7 positions agree with TRBD2. The length of the CDR3 is 16 residues. Per the germline V gene, CDR1 is ENHRY and CDR2 is SYGVKD. J lost 3 bases, V lost 4 bases, and 8 bases had no gene match.

V and J are TRBV7-9 and TRBJ2-7; D call uncertain. Germline CDR1 and CDR2: SEHNR and FQNEAQ (reference sequence). This CDR3 has 16 amino acids. V was cut by 1 base and J by 2 bases, with 15 bases left in between. CDR3 residues: CASSLVGSSAPYEQYF. In DNA form, the CDR3 reads TGTGCCAGCAGCTTAGTTGGGTCATCAGCGCCCTACGAGCAGTACTTC.

The chain links TRBV10-3 to TRBJ2-7, with TRBD1 matching over 11 bases. V dropped 11 bases and J dropped 5; count of bases not matched to a gene: 8. Germline V lookup: CDR1 ENHRY, CDR2 SYGVKD. The CDR3 length is 13 residues. The CDR3 here is CADRDRGLHEQYF. CDR3 in DNA: TGTGCCGACCGGGACAGGGGGTTACACGAGCAGTACTTC.

This rearrangement joins TRBV7-9 to TRBJ2-5, with D possibly being TRBD1 (6 bases). V was pared by 6 bases and J by 5 bases, with 16 bases between. Germline lookup yields CDR1 SEHNR and CDR2 FQNEAQ (reference sequence). The length of the CDR3 is 14 residues. The CDR3 loop is CASSFTTGTETQYF. The DNA for the CDR3 is TGTGCCAGCAGTTTCACTACAGGGACGGAGACCCAGTACTTC. The entire variable domain, with the rest obtained from reference TRBV7-9 and TRBJ2-5, is as follows: DTGVSQNPRHKITKRGQNVTFRCDPISEHNRLYWYRQTLGQGPEFLTYFQNEAQLEKSRLLSDRFSAERPKGSFSTLEIQRTEQGDSAMYLCASSFTTGTETQYFGPGTRLLVL.